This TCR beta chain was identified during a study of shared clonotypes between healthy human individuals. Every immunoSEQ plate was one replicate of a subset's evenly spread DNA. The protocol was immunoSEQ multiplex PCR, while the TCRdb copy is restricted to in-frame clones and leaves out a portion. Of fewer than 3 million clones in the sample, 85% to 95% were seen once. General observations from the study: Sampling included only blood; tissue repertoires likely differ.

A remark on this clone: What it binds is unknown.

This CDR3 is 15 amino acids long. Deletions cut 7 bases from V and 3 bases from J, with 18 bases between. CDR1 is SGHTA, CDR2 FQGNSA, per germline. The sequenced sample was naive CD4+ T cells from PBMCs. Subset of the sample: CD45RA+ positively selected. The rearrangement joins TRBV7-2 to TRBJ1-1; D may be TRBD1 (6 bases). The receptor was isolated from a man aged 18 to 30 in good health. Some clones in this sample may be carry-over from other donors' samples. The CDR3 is CASKLPGQYDTEAFF. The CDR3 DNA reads TGTGCCAGCAAGTTACCCGGACAGTACGACACTGAAGCTTTCTTT.